The rows below give T cell receptor beta chains drawn from one sample of a study of human T cells and chemical hapten exposure. Each CDR3 protein is one row after TCRdb ran MiXCR on the RACE reads. This sample has 150,000 to 200,000 distinct CDR3 sequences, with approximately 26% found just once. The sequencing here drew on whole blood, taken in connection with sensitization to the hapten diphenylcyclopropenone (DPC). Receptors originate from a woman aged 40 to 55 with alopecia areata. Some clones in this sample may be carry-over from other donors' samples. Both conserved end residues are part of each CDR3. A D gene is named only where the DNA matches it firmly. Some rows mark clone size as missing; the rest say once, few, many or name a class of expanded clone.

J | D | size | V | CDR3 | DNA
TRBJ1-1 | NA | few | TRBV20-1 | CSARDGGGTNTEAFF | TGCAGTGCTAGAGATGGGGGAGGCACGAACACTGAAGCTTTCTTT
TRBJ2-3 | NA | few | TRBV20-1 | CSARQLAGTDTQYF | TGCAGTGCTAGACAGTTAGCGGGCACAGATACGCAGTATTTT
TRBJ2-5 | TRBD1 | few | TRBV27 | CASSSFTTGLPETQYF | TGTGCCAGCAGTTCCTTCACGACAGGGCTCCCCGAGACCCAGTACTTC
TRBJ2-7 | TRBD2 | few | TRBV24-1 | CATHTSGSYEQYF | TGTGCCACCCACACTAGCGGATCCTACGAGCAGTACTTC
TRBJ2-1 | TRBD1 | NA | TRBV12-3/TRBV12-4 | CASRLQGAGEQFF | TGTGCCAGCAGATTACAGGGGGCGGGTGAGCAGTTCTTC
TRBJ2-3 | TRBD1 | NA | TRBV29-1 | CSARDRGTDTQYF | TGCAGCGCCCGGGACAGGGGCACAGATACGCAGTATTTT
TRBJ2-1 | NA | few | TRBV12-3/TRBV12-4 | CASSPIGRGEQFF | TGTGCCAGCAGTCCGATAGGGAGAGGTGAGCAGTTCTTC
TRBJ2-1 | NA | many | TRBV20-1 | CSASSTVGSEQFF | TGCAGTGCTAGTTCCACGGTTGGTAGTGAGCAGTTCTTC
TRBJ2-5 | TRBD1 | few | TRBV6-1 | CASRTGTGKETQYF | TGTGCCAGCAGGACCGGGACAGGGAAGGAGACCCAGTACTTC
TRBJ1-1 | NA | NA | TRBV5-5 | CASSFDRSWNTEAFF | TGTGCCAGCAGCTTTGATCGTAGTTGGAACACTGAAGCTTTCTTT
TRBJ2-7 | TRBD2 | NA | TRBV27 | CASSPIAGALNEQYF | TGTGCCAGCAGTCCAATAGCGGGAGCCTTGAACGAGCAGTACTTC
TRBJ2-7 | TRBD2 | NA | TRBV20-1 | CSVRTSGRSHEQYF | TGCAGTGTTCGGACTAGCGGGAGGTCCCACGAGCAGTACTTC
TRBJ1-5 | TRBD1 | many | TRBV12-3/TRBV12-4 | CASSTWTGGNNQPQHF | TGTGCCAGCAGTACTTGGACAGGGGGAAATAATCAGCCCCAGCATTTT
TRBJ1-6 | TRBD1 | few | TRBV20-1 | CSAPGQGTSWVSSPLHF | TGCAGTGCCCCGGGACAGGGGACCTCCTGGGTCAGTTCACCCCTCCACTTT
TRBJ1-1 | NA | few | TRBV28 | CASSLSDKEAFF | TGTGCCAGCAGTTTGTCGGACAAAGAAGCTTTCTTT
TRBJ2-7 | NA | few | TRBV29-1 | CSAEWNREQYF | TGCAGCGCGGAGTGGAATCGCGAGCAGTACTTC
TRBJ1-1 | NA | few | TRBV6-2/TRBV6-3 | CAGSLTGNTEAFF | TGTGCCGGGAGTTTGACAGGGAACACTGAAGCTTTCTTT
TRBJ2-3 | NA | NA | TRBV4-3 | CASSQDQPNTQYF | TGCGCCAGCAGCCAAGATCAGCCCAATACGCAGTATTTT
TRBJ2-3 | TRBD1 | NA | TRBV28 | CASSSPGQHFTDTQYF | TGTGCCAGCAGTTCCCCGGGACAGCACTTCACAGATACGCAGTATTTT
TRBJ2-7 | TRBD1 | NA | TRBV6-2/TRBV6-3 | CASSRPGTGNTYEQYF | TGTGCCAGCAGTCGGCCGGGGACAGGGAATACCTACGAGCAGTACTTC
TRBJ1-2 | NA | NA | TRBV28 | CASSRTDLSGYTF | TGTGCCAGCAGTCGGACAGATCTTTCTGGCTACACCTTC
TRBJ2-6 | TRBD1 | NA | TRBV10-3 | CAISPTGMANVLTF | TGTGCCATCAGTCCGACAGGGATGGCCAACGTCCTGACTTTC
TRBJ2-6 | TRBD1 | few | TRBV28 | CASSFRGPGANVLTF | TGTGCCAGCAGTTTCAGGGGGCCCGGGGCCAACGTCCTGACTTTC
TRBJ2-1 | NA | NA | TRBV10-3 | CAISEVGYRGGSYNEQFF | TGTGCCATCAGCGAGGTGGGTTACAGGGGAGGCTCCTACAATGAGCAGTTCTTC
TRBJ2-2 | NA | NA | TRBV20-1 | CSARDLNTGELFF | TGCAGTGCTAGAGATCTGAACACCGGGGAGCTGTTTTTT
TRBJ2-3 | TRBD1 | NA | TRBV5-6 | CASLPTGGVRTDTQYF | TGTGCCAGCTTACCTACAGGGGGCGTCAGGACAGATACGCAGTATTTT
TRBJ2-1 | NA | NA | TRBV12-3/TRBV12-4 | CASHWAGSQFF | TGTGCCAGCCATTGGGCAGGTTCACAGTTCTTC
TRBJ2-3 | TRBD2 | few | TRBV20-1 | CSASGAGVGPDTQYF | TGCAGTGCATCAGGAGCGGGAGTAGGCCCAGATACGCAGTATTTT
TRBJ1-6 | NA | NA | TRBV24-1 | CATRDSSRSYNSPLHF | TGTGCCACCAGGGACAGCTCTCGCTCCTATAATTCACCCCTCCACTTT
TRBJ1-2 | NA | NA | TRBV9 | CASSVGGRYGYTF | TGTGCCAGCAGCGTAGGGGGAAGGTATGGCTACACCTTC
TRBJ2-1 | TRBD2 | NA | TRBV10-3 | CAIRLSSGISSYNEQFF | TGTGCCATCAGGCTCTCTAGCGGGATCAGCTCCTACAATGAGCAGTTCTTC
TRBJ2-5 | NA | few | TRBV5-1 | CASSFYQGRQETQYF | TGCGCCAGCAGCTTTTATCAGGGCCGACAAGAGACCCAGTACTTC
TRBJ1-1 | NA | NA | TRBV3-1 | CASRSSYENTEAFF | TGTGCCAGCAGATCGTCGTATGAGAACACTGAAGCTTTCTTT
TRBJ2-7 | TRBD2 | NA | TRBV6-6 | CASSGTAYEQYF | TGTGCCAGTAGCGGGACCGCCTACGAGCAGTACTTC
TRBJ2-3 | NA | few | TRBV9 | CASSPRTTADTQYF | TGTGCCAGCAGCCCCCGGACTACCGCAGATACGCAGTATTTT
TRBJ2-3 | TRBD1 | few | TRBV5-5 | CASSLLVTGGSTDTQYF | TGTGCCAGCAGCTTGTTGGTGACAGGGGGTTCGACAGATACGCAGTATTTT
TRBJ1-2 | TRBD1 | NA | TRBV12-3/TRBV12-4 | CASSLDQGDYGYTF | TGTGCCAGCAGTTTAGATCAGGGGGACTATGGCTACACCTTC
TRBJ1-5 | NA | once | TRBV7-9 | CASSFGSGAGQPQHF | TGTGCCAGCAGCTTTGGGTCGGGGGCAGGTCAGCCCCAGCATTTT
TRBJ2-3 | NA | once | TRBV4-2 | CASSRAEATDTQYF | TGTGCCAGCAGCCGCGCCGAGGCCACAGATACGCAGTATTTT
TRBJ2-7 | TRBD2 | NA | TRBV28 | CASSSHGTRRYF | TGTGCCAGCAGTTCACACGGGACTAGACGGTACTTC
TRBJ2-3 | TRBD2 | NA | TRBV6-6 | CASSYQAGGVNTQYF | TGTGCCAGCAGTTATCAAGCGGGAGGTGTGAATACGCAGTATTTT
TRBJ2-7 | NA | NA | TRBV7-9 | CASSRADQYEQYF | TGTGCCAGCAGCCGTGCAGATCAATACGAGCAGTACTTC
TRBJ2-5 | TRBD2 | NA | TRBV23-1 | CASSQLAGTPCQETQYF | TGCGCCAGCAGTCAACTAGCGGGGACACCCTGCCAAGAGACCCAGTACTTC
TRBJ1-2 | NA | few | TRBV3-1 | CASSQGLRGIGGYTF | TGTGCCAGCAGCCAAGGTCTCAGAGGGATCGGTGGCTACACCTTC
TRBJ1-1 | NA | NA | TRBV20-1 | CSARDGPPVEAFF | TGCAGTGCTAGAGATGGCCCCCCGGTCGAAGCTTTCTTT
TRBJ1-1 | TRBD1 | NA | TRBV6-1 | CASSGDRGRVKAFF | TGTGCCAGCAGTGGAGACAGGGGGCGCGTGAAAGCTTTCTTT
TRBJ2-1 | NA | few | TRBV12-3/TRBV12-4 | CASSLRAPGNEQFF | TGTGCCAGCAGTTTAAGGGCCCCTGGCAATGAGCAGTTCTTC
TRBJ1-3 | NA | NA | TRBV20-1 | CSAPDQWGNTIYF | TGCAGTGCCCCAGACCAATGGGGAAACACCATATATTTT
TRBJ2-1 | NA | NA | TRBV28 | CASSLNFGIGGNNEQFF | TGTGCCAGCAGTTTAAATTTTGGGATAGGGGGAAACAATGAGCAGTTCTTC
TRBJ1-2 | TRBD1 | few | TRBV28 | CASSLGQGIGYTF | TGTGCCAGCAGTCTTGGACAGGGGATAGGCTACACCTTC
TRBJ2-7 | NA | NA | TRBV29-1 | CSVEDGGREQYF | TGCAGCGTTGAAGATGGGGGGCGGGAGCAGTACTTC
TRBJ2-2 | NA | few | TRBV5-4 | CASSPPGSANTGELFF | TGTGCCAGCAGCCCCCCGGGCTCCGCGAACACCGGGGAGCTGTTTTTT
TRBJ2-2 | NA | NA | TRBV5-4 | CASSFFEGNTGELFF | TGTGCCAGCAGCTTTTTTGAGGGGAACACCGGGGAGCTGTTTTTT
TRBJ1-3 | NA | few | TRBV10-3 | CAAQTDPGNTIYF | TGTGCCGCACAGACAGACCCTGGAAACACCATATATTTT
TRBJ2-2 | TRBD2 | NA | TRBV5-1 | CASSFGGTSTGELFF | TGCGCCAGCAGCTTCGGTGGGACTAGCACCGGGGAGCTGTTTTTT